This is a list of T cell receptor beta chains from one sample in a study of shared clonotypes between healthy human individuals. Assay used: immunoSEQ multiplex PCR; TCRdb lists only in-frame clones, some missing. The sample has around 2.5 million clones; roughly 93% are singletons. The sequencing sample was made of naive CD4+ T cells from PBMCs. These receptors originate from a man between 18 and 29 years old in good health. Some clones in this sample may be carry-over from other donors' samples. The CDR3 runs from the conserved cysteine through the conserved F or W. Each record gives: D gene, J gene, clone size, V gene, CDR3 DNA, CDR3 protein. A D gene is named only where the DNA matches it firmly. A row's size may be missing; if present it is once, few, many or a size class.

.,TRBJ2-5,.,TRBV19,TGTGCCAGTAGTAGGCGGGACACAGAGACCCAGTACTTC,CASSRRDTETQYF
.,TRBJ1-4,.,TRBV9,TGTGCCAGCAGCGTAGCTGAGGGGCATGGTGAAAAACTGTTTTTT,CASSVAEGHGEKLFF
.,TRBJ2-5,.,TRBV6-5,TGTGCCAGCAGTCCTACTGGGGAGACCCAGTACTTC,CASSPTGETQYF
.,TRBJ2-5,.,TRBV11-2,TGTGCCAGCAGCTTTCCGGGAGTGGAGACCCAGTACTTC,CASSFPGVETQYF
.,TRBJ2-5,.,TRBV7-2,TGTGCCAGCAGCGGCCAGAGGGAGCAGTACTTC,CASSGQREQYF
TRBD2,TRBJ2-1,.,TRBV5-4,TGTGCCAGCAGCCCCACCGCAGGGCCGGAGAGGGAGGGATTCTTC,CASSPTAGPEREGFF
.,TRBJ2-4,once,TRBV4-3,TGCGCCAGCAGCCAAGATTCCAATAAAAACATTCAGTACTTC,CASSQDSNKNIQYF
.,TRBJ1-1,.,TRBV12-5,TGTGCTAGTGCCCTCGGGGGTATGGAGACTGAAGCTTTCTTT,CASALGGMETEAFF
.,TRBJ1-5,.,TRBV5-6,TGTGCCAGCAGCCTAATAGGGACCCCGGAGCAGCCCCAGCATTTT,CASSLIGTPEQPQHF
.,TRBJ2-5,.,TRBV27,TGTGCCAGCTCGGACCATTCCCTTCGGGAGACCCAGTACTTC,CASSDHSLRETQYF